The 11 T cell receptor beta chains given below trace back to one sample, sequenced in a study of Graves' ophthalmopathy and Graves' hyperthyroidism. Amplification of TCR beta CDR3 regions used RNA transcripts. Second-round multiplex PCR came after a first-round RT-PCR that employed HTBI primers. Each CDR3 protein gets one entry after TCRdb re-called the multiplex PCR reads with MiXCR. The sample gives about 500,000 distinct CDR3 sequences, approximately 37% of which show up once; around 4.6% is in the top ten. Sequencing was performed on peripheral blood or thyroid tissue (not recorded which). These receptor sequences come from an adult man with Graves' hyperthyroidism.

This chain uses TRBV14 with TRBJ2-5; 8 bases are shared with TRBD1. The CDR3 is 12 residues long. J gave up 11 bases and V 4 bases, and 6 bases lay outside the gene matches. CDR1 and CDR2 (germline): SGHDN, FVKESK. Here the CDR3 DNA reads TGTGCCAGCAGCCCAACAGGGGGGCGACAGTACTTC. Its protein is CASSPTGGRQYF.

CDR3 region: CSVEGGAGGRETQYF. DNA for the CDR3: TGCAGCGTTGAGGGGGGAGCGGGAGGAAGGGAGACCCAGTACTTC. V is TRBV20-1 and J is TRBJ2-5; 9 positions match TRBD2. Germline V gene data show CDR1 as DFQATT and CDR2 as SNEGSKA (reference sequence). This CDR3 is built from 15 residues.

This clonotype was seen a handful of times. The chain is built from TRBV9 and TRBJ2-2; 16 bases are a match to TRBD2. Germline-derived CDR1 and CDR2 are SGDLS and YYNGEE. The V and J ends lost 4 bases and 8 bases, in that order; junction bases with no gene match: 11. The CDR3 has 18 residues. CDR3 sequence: CASSFPGTSGGASGELFF. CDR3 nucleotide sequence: TGTGCCAGCAGCTTCCCCGGGACTAGCGGGGGGGCCTCTGGGGAGCTGTTTTTT.

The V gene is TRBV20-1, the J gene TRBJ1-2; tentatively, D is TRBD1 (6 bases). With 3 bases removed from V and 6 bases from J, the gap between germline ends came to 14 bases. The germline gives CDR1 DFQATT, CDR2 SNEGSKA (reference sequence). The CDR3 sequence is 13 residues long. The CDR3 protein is CSARGETGHGYTF. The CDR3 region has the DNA TGCAGTGCTAGGGGGGAAACAGGGCATGGCTACACCTTC.

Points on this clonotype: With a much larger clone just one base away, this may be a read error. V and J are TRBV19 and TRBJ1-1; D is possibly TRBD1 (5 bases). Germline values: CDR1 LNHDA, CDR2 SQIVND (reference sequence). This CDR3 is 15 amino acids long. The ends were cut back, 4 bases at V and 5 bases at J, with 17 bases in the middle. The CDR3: CASSSPQGGKTEAFF. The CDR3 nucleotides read TGTGCCAGTAGTAGCCCGCAGGGTGGTAAAACTGAAGCTTTCTTT.

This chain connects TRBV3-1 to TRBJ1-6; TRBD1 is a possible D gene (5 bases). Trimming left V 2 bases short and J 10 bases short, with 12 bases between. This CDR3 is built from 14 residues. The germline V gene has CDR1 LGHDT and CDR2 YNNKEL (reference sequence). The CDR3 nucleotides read TGTGCCAGCAGCCAACGGTCGGGGGAGTCACCCCTCCACTTT. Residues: CASSQRSGESPLHF.

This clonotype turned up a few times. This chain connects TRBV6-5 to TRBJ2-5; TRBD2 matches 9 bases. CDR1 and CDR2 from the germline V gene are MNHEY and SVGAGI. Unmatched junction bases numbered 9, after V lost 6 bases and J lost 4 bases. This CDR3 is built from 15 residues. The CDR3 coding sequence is TGTGCCAGCAGCCAAGGGGGGACTAGCAGAGAGACCCAGTACTTC. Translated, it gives CASSQGGTSRETQYF.

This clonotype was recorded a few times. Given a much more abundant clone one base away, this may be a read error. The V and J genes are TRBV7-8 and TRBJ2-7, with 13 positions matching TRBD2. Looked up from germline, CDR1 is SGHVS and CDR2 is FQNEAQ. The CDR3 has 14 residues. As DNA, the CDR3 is TGTGCCAGCAGCCGGACTAGCGGGAGTTACGGGCAGTACTTC. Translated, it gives CASSRTSGSYGQYF. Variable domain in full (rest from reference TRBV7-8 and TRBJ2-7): GAGVSQSPRYKVAKRGQDVALRCDPISGHVSLFWYQQALGQGPEFLTYFQNEAQLDKSGLPSDRFFAERPEGSVSTLKIQRTQQEDSAVYLCASSRTSGSYGQYFGPGTRLTVT.

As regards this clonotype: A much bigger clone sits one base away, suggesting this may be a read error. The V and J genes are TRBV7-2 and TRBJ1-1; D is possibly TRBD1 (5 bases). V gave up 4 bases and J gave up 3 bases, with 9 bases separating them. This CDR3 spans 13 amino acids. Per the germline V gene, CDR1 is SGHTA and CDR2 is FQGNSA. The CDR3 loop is CASSWGGHTEAFF. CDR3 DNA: TGTGCCAGCAGCTGGGGCGGCCACACTGAAGCTTTCTTT.

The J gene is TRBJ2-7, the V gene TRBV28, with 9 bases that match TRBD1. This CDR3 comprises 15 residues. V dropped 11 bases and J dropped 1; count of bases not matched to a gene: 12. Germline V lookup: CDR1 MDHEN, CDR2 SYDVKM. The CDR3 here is CAGTLTGTGSYEQYF. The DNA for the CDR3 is TGTGCCGGCACCCTTACCGGGACAGGGTCCTACGAGCAGTACTTC.

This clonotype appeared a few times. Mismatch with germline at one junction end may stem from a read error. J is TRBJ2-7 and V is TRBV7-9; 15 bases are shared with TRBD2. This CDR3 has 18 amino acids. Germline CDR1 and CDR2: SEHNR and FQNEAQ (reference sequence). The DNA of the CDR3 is TGCGCCAGCAGCCAAGAGGGACTAGCGGGGGGAAATACCTACGAGCAGTACTTC. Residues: CASSQEGLAGGNTYEQYF.